Sequencing of this T cell receptor beta chain was carried out in a study of cytomegalovirus exposure and HLA in healthy donors. The overall study: Most genotyped donors, about 81% of 300 to 400, had Caucasian-associated genetic ancestry.

A note on this clone: The target antigen is unknown.

Study conclusions and caveats: Follow-up analysis later connected one missense variant in DCLRE1C with trimming of TCR beta V- and J-genes.

The study sampled nominally healthy donors, though unrecorded immune exposures were likely. It was with 60 Vbeta and 13 Jbeta primers that the PCR ran. This table comes from immunoSEQ multiplex PCR, and its TCRdb copy is limited to in-frame clones, with some not included. There are some 170,000 clones in the sample; around 77% occur only once, and 3.7% lies in the top ten. Germline-derived CDR1 and CDR2 are MDHEN and SYDVKM. Trimming stripped 2 bases from V and 5 bases from J, with 13 bases between. The CDR3 is 14 residues long. Sequencing was carried out using PBMCs. This chain joins TRBV28 and TRBJ2-7; tentatively, D is TRBD1 (5 bases). This receptor was obtained from a man aged 25-45 years in good health and CMV-seropositive. CDR3 in amino acids: CASSLTWGTDEQYF. The CDR3 DNA is TGTGCCAGCAGTTTAACTTGGGGCACGGACGAGCAGTACTTC.